This TCR beta chain is from a study of regulatory T cells in long-lasting Graves disease. Building of the TCR beta libraries involved iRepertoire HTBI primers and Arm-PCR of CDR3 regions. TCRdb re-called the multiplex PCR reads with MiXCR, one entry per CDR3 protein. Of fewer than 400,000 distinct CDR3 sequences detected, approximately 20% appear once; the ten largest clones hold roughly 35%. This CDR3 is built from 13 residues. V was trimmed by 5 bases and J by 8 bases, leaving 15 bases between them. In germline, CDR1 is SGHAT, CDR2 FQNNGV. About this clonotype: Its target is not known.

Documented time point: newly diagnosed GD, antithyroid drugs for less than 3 months. PBMC RNA was the source of the TCR library. General study results and limits: Thyroid tissue was not studied; only peripheral blood was. Preferential use of TRBV28, TRBJ1-2 and TRBJ2-5 was seen in persistent disease.

This sequence originates from a female donor with Graves disease. This chain joins TRBV11-2 and TRBJ1-1; possibly TRBD1 for D (6 bases). Sequenced material: peripheral blood mononuclear cells (PBMCs), taken at new diagnosis, from a patient treated with antithyroid drugs. The CDR3 here is CASSATGAVEAFF. The CDR3 nucleotides are TGTGCCAGCAGCGCGACAGGCGCGGTGGAAGCTTTCTTT.